This TCR beta chain was sequenced during a study of shared clonotypes between healthy human individuals. Splitting of CD4+ cells produced CD45RA+ naive and CD45RA-negative memory subsets. The CDR3 extends over 13 amino acids. Per the germline V gene, CDR1 is SGHKS and CDR2 is YYEKEE (reference sequence). Trimming shortened V by 5 bases and J by 11 bases, and 20 bases separated the two germline ends. Deep was the level at which the assay was run. The protocol was immunoSEQ multiplex PCR, while the TCRdb copy is restricted to in-frame clones and leaves out a portion. The table has 2 million to 2.5 million clones, around 95% seen once; the top ten hold around 0.13%.

This receptor was identified in a man aged 18 to 30 in good health. The gene calls are TRBV5-5 and TRBJ2-7; TRBD2 is a possible D gene (6 bases). Source material: naive CD4+ T cells sorted from blood. Subset reported: CD45RA+ positively selected. The CDR3 DNA is TGTGCCAGCAGGGAGGGGAATACCATGTGGAAGTACTTC. Its protein is CASREGNTMWKYF.